The clone carrying this T cell receptor (beta chain) was detected a few times. Its antigen is undetermined. Researchers ran the PCR with 60 Vbeta and 13 Jbeta primers. Per the original data handling: A later analysis tallied about 80 million unique TCR beta chains, 8.5 million to 11 million of them shared. Using immunoSEQ multiplex PCR, the repertoire was profiled, and TCRdb retains in-frame clones only, with some absent. V and J calls plus clone size are reproduced from that table; the DNA served to infer D and trimming. The sample has some 170,000 clones, roughly four fifths seen once. The CDR3 totals 17 residues. Per the germline V gene, CDR1 is MNHEY and CDR2 is SMNVEV (reference sequence). Trimming removed 2 bases from V and 4 bases from J; junction bases left unmatched: 5. The source of the sample is a study of cytomegalovirus exposure and HLA in healthy donors. Study findings and constraints: Apparent HLA restriction characterized most CMV-associated TCR beta chains in a later analysis. Within the data, a cluster of highly shared sequence variants was likely a sequencing artifact. In a later analysis, a missense DCLRE1C variant was linked to TCR beta V- and J-gene trimming.

V gene TRBV27 combines with J gene TRBJ2-1; TRBD2 agrees at 13 bases. The material sequenced was PBMCs. The clonotype comes from a man aged 50 to 59 in good health and CMV-seropositive. DNA of the CDR3: TGTGCCAGCAGTTTACGTCAACTAGCGGGAGGGTACAATGAGCAGTTCTTC. It yields the protein CASSLRQLAGGYNEQFF.